This section outlines one TCR beta chain sequence together with its context. Its antigen is undetermined. Specified time point: peripheral blood 6 weeks after treatment start. The repertoire was sequenced with immunoSEQ multiplex PCR; TCRdb's copy has only in-frame clones and lacks some. The sample records about 120,000 clones, 86% being singletons. There are 15 residues in the CDR3. CDR1 MDHEN and CDR2 SYDVKM come from the germline V gene. V was shortened by 2 bases and J by 8 bases, with 15 bases between the two germline ends. These data originate in a study of PD-L1 blockade in urothelial cancer. Whole-study findings and limits: The study found that durable-benefit patients expanded tumor-associated blood clones more at 3 weeks.

The chain is built from TRBV28 and TRBJ1-4; TRBD1 is a possible D gene (6 bases). The sequences come from PBMCs, collected around atezolizumab (anti-PD-L1) treatment. The sequence derives from a man in his fifties or sixties with urothelial cancer. The CDR3 spells CASSLRAGVGEKLFF. CDR3 nucleotide sequence: TGTGCCAGCAGTTTAAGGGCAGGGGTCGGGGAAAAACTGTTTTTT. Filled out from reference TRBV28 and TRBJ1-4, the complete variable domain reads DVKVTQSSRYLVKRTGEKVFLECVQDMDHENMFWYRQDPGLGLRLIYFSYDVKMKEKGDIPEGYSVSREKKERFSLILESASTNQTSMYLCASSLRAGVGEKLFFGSGTQLSVL.